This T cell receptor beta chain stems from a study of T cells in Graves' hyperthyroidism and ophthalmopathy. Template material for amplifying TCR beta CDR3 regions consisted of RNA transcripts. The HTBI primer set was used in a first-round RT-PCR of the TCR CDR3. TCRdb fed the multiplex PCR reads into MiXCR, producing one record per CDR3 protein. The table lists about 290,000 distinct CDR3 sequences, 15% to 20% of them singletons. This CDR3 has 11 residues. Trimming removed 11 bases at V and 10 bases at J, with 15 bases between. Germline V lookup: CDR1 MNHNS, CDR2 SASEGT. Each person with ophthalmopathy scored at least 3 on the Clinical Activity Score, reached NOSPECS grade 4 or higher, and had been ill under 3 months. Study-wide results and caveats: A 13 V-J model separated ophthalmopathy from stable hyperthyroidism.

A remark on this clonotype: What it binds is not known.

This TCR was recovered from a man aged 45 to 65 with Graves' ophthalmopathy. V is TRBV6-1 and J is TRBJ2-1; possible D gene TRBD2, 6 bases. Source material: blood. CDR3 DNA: TGTGCCGGCATGGGAGGCAGCGAGCAGTTCTTC. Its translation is CAGMGGSEQFF.